Below are 25 T cell receptor beta chains sequenced from a single sample in a study of blood T cell repertoires in COVID-19. Here immunoSEQ multiplex PCR was the method, and the copy in TCRdb shows in-frame clones only, minus some. This table has about 380,000 clones, around 89% appearing once. Specimen: peripheral blood. Receptors originate from a man aged 40-50 years with acute or convalescent COVID-19.

Regarding this clone: Compared with germline, one end of the junction differs, possibly owing to a read error. Other DNA variants within this sample encode the same CDR3. The chain joins TRBV6-1 to TRBJ1-5, with TRBD1 as a possible D gene (5 bases). The CDR3 is made up of 14 amino acids. Germline V gene data show CDR1 as MNHNS and CDR2 as SASEGT. The CDR3 DNA reads TGTGCCAGCAGCGAAGGGCAGGGAGGACAGCCCCAGCATTTT. The encoded protein is CASSEGQGGQPQHF.

This clone was seen once. The genes are TRBV27 and TRBJ1-2; tentative D call: TRBD1 (6 bases). Per germline, CDR1 MNHEY and CDR2 SMNVEV (reference sequence). CDR3 length equals 14 residues. V dropped 0 bases and J dropped 2 bases, with 7 bases sitting between them. The CDR3 loop reads CASSLSQGNYGYTF. The CDR3 DNA follows: TGTGCCAGCAGTTTATCCCAGGGGAACTATGGCTACACCTTC.

The chain uses TRBV19 and TRBJ2-5; 14 nucleotides match TRBD2. The CDR3 runs to 18 residues. With V trimmed by 2 bases and J by 4 bases, 9 bases remained unmatched. Germline V lookup: CDR1 LNHDA, CDR2 SQIVND (reference sequence). The CDR3 loop is CASSISWTSGRRVETQYF. CDR3 DNA sequence: TGTGCCAGTAGTATAAGTTGGACTAGCGGGAGGAGGGTAGAGACCCAGTACTTC.

This chain links TRBV24-1 with TRBJ2-2; D call uncertain. With 3 bases removed from V and 2 bases from J, the gap between germline ends came to 6 bases. The CDR3 totals 14 residues. Germline V gene sequence: CDR1 KGHDR, CDR2 SFDVKD. CDR3 in DNA: TGTGCCACCAGTGATCGACAAAACACCGGGGAGCTGTTTTTT. Amino acid sequence: CATSDRQNTGELFF.

J is TRBJ2-1 and V is TRBV11-2, with D possibly being TRBD2 (6 bases). Germline V gene data show CDR1 as SGHAT and CDR2 as FQNNGV. V was shortened by 2 bases and J by 0 bases, with 8 bases between the two germline ends. This CDR3 spans 15 amino acids. CDR3 in DNA: TGTGCCAGCAGCTTAATCGGGAGCTCCTACAATGAGCAGTTCTTC. Amino acid sequence: CASSLIGSSYNEQFF.

V usage is TRBV6-5 and J usage is TRBJ2-1; no firm D call. Trimming cost V 0 bases and J 5 bases, with 8 bases left between them. CDR1 MNHEY and CDR2 SVGAGI come from the germline V gene. This CDR3 contains 14 residues. Here the CDR3 reads CASSYSSRDNEQFF. DNA for the CDR3: TGTGCCAGCAGTTACTCGAGCCGGGACAATGAGCAGTTCTTC.

V and J are TRBV10-3 and TRBJ1-2; D is possibly TRBD1 (5 bases). The CDR3 is 14 residues long. Germline CDR1 is ENHRY and CDR2 is SYGVKD. The germline V and J ends were trimmed by 10 bases and 2 bases, with 17 bases remaining between them. This chain's CDR3 is CASGTTEHNYGYTF. The CDR3 nucleotides read TGTGCCAGCGGTACGACAGAGCACAACTATGGCTACACCTTC.

CDR3 region: CASSAGQGSSYEQYF. In DNA, the CDR3 is TGTGCCAGCAGTGCGGGACAGGGCAGCTCCTACGAGCAGTACTTC. The V call is TRBV2, the J call TRBJ2-7; TRBD1 matches at 9 bases. The CDR3 extends over 15 amino acids. CDR1 SNHLY and CDR2 FYNNEI come from the germline V gene. Trimming at V came to 4 bases and at J to 0 bases, leaving 4 bases not matched to a gene.

The rearrangement uses TRBV6-1 and TRBJ1-3; D unclear. The germline V gene encodes CDR1 MNHNS and CDR2 SASEGT. The V end lost 1 base, the J end lost 0 bases, and 7 bases lay between the germline ends. CDR3 length equals 15 residues. CDR3 in DNA: TGTGCCAGCAGTGAAGGGGCGATCTCTGGAAACACCATATATTTT. Amino acids: CASSEGAISGNTIYF.

With regard to this clone: Other DNA sequences in the sample encode the same CDR3. This chain joins TRBV9 and TRBJ2-5, with TRBD1 matching 7 bases. Germline values: CDR1 SGDLS, CDR2 YYNGEE. The V gene end was trimmed by 2 bases and the J gene end by 3 bases; junction bases not matched to a gene: 1. CDR3 length equals 13 residues. Here the CDR3 reads CASSVGTEETQYF. DNA for the CDR3: TGTGCCAGCAGCGTTGGGACAGAAGAGACCCAGTACTTC. The full variable domain, its missing parts supplied by reference TRBV9 and TRBJ2-5, is DSGVTQTPKHLITATGQRVTLRCSPRSGDLSVYWYQQSLDQGLQFLIQYYNGEERAKGNILERFSAQQFPDLHSELNLSSLELGDSALYFCASSVGTEETQYFGPGTRLLVL.

This clone was detected only a few times. The chain has TRBV20-1 and TRBJ1-1; 9 bases match TRBD1. The V and J ends lost 3 bases and 7 bases, in that order; junction bases with no gene match: 12. The CDR3 sequence is 15 residues long. The V gene's germline CDR1 is DFQATT and CDR2 SNEGSKA (reference sequence). Written as DNA, the CDR3 is TGCAGTGCTAGTTTCTCGGACAGGGGAAGTGATGAAGCTTTCTTT. The encoded protein is CSASFSDRGSDEAFF.

V gene TRBV4-1 combines with J gene TRBJ2-1; TRBD1 matches 8 bases. V was clipped by 1 base and J by 8 bases; unmatched bases: 13. Germline CDR1 MGHRA, CDR2 YSYEKL. The CDR3 length is 17 residues. CDR3 amino acids: CASSQVPRQGRFDEQFF. The DNA for the CDR3 is TGCGCCAGCAGCCAAGTTCCCCGACAGGGGCGCTTCGATGAGCAGTTCTTC.

This chain uses TRBV12-3 or TRBV12-4 with TRBJ1-1; tentative D call: TRBD1 (5 bases). The CDR3 has 12 amino acids. The V and J ends lost 6 bases and 2 bases respectively, with 7 bases between them. As DNA, the CDR3 is TGTGCCAGCAGCCAGGGAAACACTGAAGCTTTCTTT. Its translation: CASSQGNTEAFF.

This clone turned up a few times. The rearrangement links TRBV29-1 to TRBJ1-1; no clear D. The ends were cut back, 4 bases at V and 1 base at J, with 13 bases in the middle. The germline V gene has CDR1 SQVTM and CDR2 ANQGSEA. The CDR3 has 14 residues. CDR3 region: CSVGGGPPNTEAFF. The CDR3 DNA reads as TGCAGCGTTGGGGGAGGACCCCCGAACACTGAAGCTTTCTTT.

V gene TRBV5-1 combines with J gene TRBJ2-1; tentatively, D is TRBD2 (5 bases). V dropped 4 bases and J dropped 7 bases, with 27 bases sitting between them. Germline lookup yields CDR1 SGHRS and CDR2 YFSETQ. The CDR3 length is 18 residues. The CDR3 protein is CASSPRGSRTYMSNEQFF. CDR3 nucleotide sequence: TGCGCCAGCAGCCCCCGGGGTAGCCGAACTTACATGTCGAATGAGCAGTTCTTC.

The chain carries TRBV5-1 and TRBJ1-1; 7 nucleotides align to TRBD1. Looked up from germline, CDR1 is SGHRS and CDR2 is YFSETQ. The V gene end was trimmed by 5 bases and the J gene end by 1 base; junction bases not matched to a gene: 8. The CDR3 length is 15 residues. The CDR3 sequence: CASRGRQGTNTEAFF. The CDR3 nucleotides are TGCGCCAGCAGGGGTCGACAGGGTACGAACACTGAAGCTTTCTTT.

This clone was observed a handful of times. This rearrangement joins TRBV19 to TRBJ2-1; 13 bases are a match to TRBD2. Germline CDR1 and CDR2: LNHDA and SQIVND (reference sequence). V lost 4 bases, J lost 5 bases, and 14 bases stayed unmatched. The CDR3 has 19 amino acids. CDR3 sequence: CASSTGLAGVTRLDNEQFF. Written as DNA, the CDR3 is TGTGCCAGTAGTACCGGACTAGCGGGAGTGACGAGGTTGGACAATGAGCAGTTCTTC.

The chain employs TRBV5-1 and TRBJ1-2, with 7 bases identical to TRBD1. V shed 4 bases, J shed 3 bases, and the junction held 6 bases outside the gene matches. There are 14 residues in the CDR3. CDR1 is SGHRS, CDR2 YFSETQ, per germline. The CDR3 coding sequence is TGCGCCAGCAGCGTAGGGGGCGTGTACTATGGCTACACCTTC. Its protein product is CASSVGGVYYGYTF. Together with reference TRBV5-1 and TRBJ1-2, the CDR3 gives the full variable domain: KAGVTQTPRYLIKTRGQQVTLSCSPISGHRSVSWYQQTPGQGLQFLFEYFSETQRNKGNFPGRFSGRQFSNSRSEMNVSTLELGDSALYLCASSVGGVYYGYTFGSGTRLTVV.

This chain joins TRBV6-5 and TRBJ1-5, with TRBD1 matching over 8 bases. V lost 0 bases, J lost 6 bases, and 4 bases stayed unmatched. CDR1 and CDR2 (germline): MNHEY, SVGAGI. The CDR3 runs to 15 residues. The CDR3 DNA reads TGTGCCAGCAGTTACTCAGGCACAGGGGGTCAGCCCCAGCATTTT. Encoded protein: CASSYSGTGGQPQHF.

The rearrangement links TRBV5-1 to TRBJ2-1, with TRBD1 matching over 7 bases. V lost 4 bases and J lost 7; bases outside the gene matches: 17. CDR1 and CDR2 from the germline V gene are SGHRS and YFSETQ. The CDR3 runs to 17 residues. The CDR3 coding sequence is TGCGCCAGCAGCATATCCGACAGGGAAGTTTTGGGGAATGAGCAGTTCTTC. It codes for CASSISDREVLGNEQFF.

The chain recombines TRBV29-1 with TRBJ1-1; D perhaps matches TRBD1 (6 bases). The CDR3 consists of 13 residues. Germline V lookup: CDR1 SQVTM, CDR2 ANQGSEA. V was shortened by 7 bases and J by 1 base, with 13 bases between the two germline ends. This CDR3 reads CSAQRDKNTEAFF. CDR3 nucleotide sequence: TGCAGCGCACAGCGGGACAAGAACACTGAAGCTTTCTTT.

The chain's CDR3 is CASSLDIQTFKNIQYF. The CDR3 DNA reads TGTGCCAGCAGCTTAGATATTCAGACTTTTAAAAACATTCAGTACTTC. The V call is TRBV7-2, the J call TRBJ2-4; D uncertain. The germline V and J ends were trimmed by 1 base and 4 bases, with 14 bases remaining between them. The CDR3 length is 16 residues. CDR1 and CDR2 (germline): SGHTA, FQGNSA.

This chain joins TRBV12-3 or TRBV12-4 and TRBJ2-5; D unresolved. The CDR3 length is 11 residues. With 6 bases removed from V and 2 bases from J, the gap between germline ends came to 4 bases. CDR3 sequence reads: CASSVQETQYF. CDR3 in DNA: TGTGCCAGCAGCGTACAAGAGACCCAGTACTTC.

This chain uses TRBV27 with TRBJ1-5, with TRBD1 identical over 10 bases. Germline CDR1 and CDR2: MNHEY and SMNVEV (reference sequence). CDR3 length: 16 amino acids. The trim removed 0 bases at V and 4 bases at J, leaving 3 bases unmatched. CDR3 DNA: TGTGCCAGCAGTTTATCGGGACAGGGGAAGAATCAGCCCCAGCATTTT. Translated: CASSLSGQGKNQPQHF.

V is TRBV27 and J is TRBJ2-3; possible D gene TRBD2, 5 bases. The CDR3 spans 13 residues. Germline CDR1 reads MNHEY; CDR2 reads SMNVEV (reference sequence). Trimming left V 8 bases short and J 2 bases short, with 11 bases between. The CDR3 coding sequence is TGTGCCAGCCGGCGAGGGAACACAGATACGCAGTATTTT. It specifies CASRRGNTDTQYF.